This T cell receptor beta chain came from a study of a mutant IDH1 vaccine in newly diagnosed glioma. Study-level background: The study gave patients eight vaccinations in weeks 1, 3, 5, 7, 11, 15, 19, 23. Mean patient age was approximately 40 years; around 60% were male and 37.5% female.

Time point: week 5, during vaccination. Every vaccination contained 300 ug of the mutant IDH1 20-mer peptide and was paired with topical imiquimod. Donors had new IDH1-mutant astrocytomas of WHO grade 3 or 4 (ATRX-lost). Libraries were prepared by immunoSEQ multiplex PCR; TCRdb keeps only in-frame clonotypes and omits some of them. The table shows about 28,000 clones, with approximately 86% occurring only once. With 3 bases removed from V and 4 bases from J, the gap between germline ends came to 5 bases. Germline assignment: CDR1 SGDLS and CDR2 YYNGEE. This CDR3 is 12 amino acids long. Comments on this clone: Antigen: not known.

Source: peripheral blood mononuclear cells (PBMCs), taken from a glioma patient whose treatment included an IDH1 peptide vaccine. V usage is TRBV9 and J usage is TRBJ1-3; unclear D gene. The TCR sequence derives from a woman between 40 and 50 years old with glioma. Some clones in this sample may be carry-over from other donors' samples. The CDR3 nucleotides read TGTGCCAGCAGCGGTCAGGGAAACACCATATATTTT. It specifies CASSGQGNTIYF.